The T cell receptor (beta chain) under discussion was sequenced for a study of vaccination and CD4 T cells after COVID-19. On this clonotype itself: Its antigen is still unknown.

Treatment defined: approximately 9-day PBMC culture with coronavirus spike peptide pools or control peptides (ViraFEST assay). V gave up 3 bases and J gave up 8 bases, with 17 bases separating them. CDR3 size: 15 residues. Germline CDR1 is SGHAT and CDR2 is FQNNGV. The Oncomine TCR Beta short-read assay sequenced DNA from cultured CD4+ T cells. TCRdb reprocessed the PCR reads via MiXCR and lists one record per CDR3 protein. The sample lists 15,000 or so distinct CDR3 sequences; over 60% were seen once. The TCR sequence derives from a human donor who had recovered from COVID-19. Sequencing was done on a sample of CD4+ T cells from blood, cultured in vitro. J is TRBJ2-1 and V is TRBV11-2, with D possibly being TRBD1 (7 bases). The CDR3 DNA sequence: TGTGCCAGCAGCTTCTTGGGGGGACAGTTTCATGAGCAGTTCTTC. Amino acids: CASSFLGGQFHEQFF.